This TCR beta chain was documented in a study of CD8 T cells in ankylosing spondylitis. General study results and limits: Certain motif variants had earlier been reported in reactive arthritis synovial fluid and blood. A TCR beta motif made of fewer than ten highly homologous variants seemed typical of ankylosing spondylitis blood. With a CD8+ phenotype, disease-linked clones were relatively rare in peripheral blood. Disease-associated clones were reportedly significantly overrepresented in matched ankylosing spondylitis synovial fluid.

Construction of TCR beta libraries was performed using quantitative 5'-RACE with molecular barcodes. Via MiXCR, TCRdb re-called the 5' RACE reads, giving one row per CDR3 protein. This sample has 450,000 to 550,000 distinct CDR3 sequences; roughly 5% occur once, and the top ten carry under 4.5%. There are many counts of this clonotype. Antigen unknown. Per germline, CDR1 SGHRS and CDR2 YFSETQ. There are 15 residues in the CDR3. Losses at the gene ends were 3 bases for V and 6 bases for J; bases not matched to a gene: 7. The chain employs TRBV5-1 and TRBJ2-2; TRBD1 aligns across 8 bases. The specimen was blood, either unsorted or a sorted T cell fraction (not recorded which). This TCR derives from a male donor with ankylosing spondylitis. The CDR3 loop is CASSSDRGLAGELFF. The CDR3, as DNA: TGCGCCAGCAGCTCCGACAGGGGATTGGCCGGGGAGCTGTTTTTT.